This T cell receptor (beta chain) was profiled in a study of identical twins. The ends were cut back, 5 bases at V and 6 bases at J, with 10 bases in the middle. The CDR3 runs to 13 residues. MiXCR, run by TCRdb on the 5' RACE reads, gives a single entry per CDR3 protein. This sample yields fewer than 900,000 distinct CDR3 sequences, of which around 20% are seen a single time; about 4.5% belongs to the top ten. This same sample was also taken into another study, of T cells expressing NK-cell markers.

This receptor was obtained from a woman under 30 in good health. The sample taken for sequencing was PBMCs. The chain links TRBV12-3 or TRBV12-4 to TRBJ2-2, with D perhaps matching TRBD2 (5 bases). The CDR3 coding sequence is TGTGCCAGCAGTGCCCGACTATCCGGGGAGCTGTTTTTT. Protein: CASSARLSGELFF.